The rows below give T cell receptor beta chains drawn from one sample of a study of lymphopenia after photon versus proton radiotherapy. Only in-frame clones appear in the TCRdb table, and some are missing; sequencing was by immunoSEQ multiplex PCR. The data show around 59,000 clones, around 84% seen once. The material was peripheral blood, obtained from a patient treated with proton-based radiotherapy. These receptor sequences come from a man aged 60-69 years with pancreatic cancer. Both conserved end residues are part of each CDR3. Each record gives: V gene, D gene, CDR3 length, J gene, clone size, CDR3 DNA, CDR3 protein. D genes are given only for firm matches. The listing skips clone size in some rows; elsewhere it reads once, few, many or a size class.

v_gene: TRBV7-6
d_gene: TRBD1
len: 15
j_gene: TRBJ1-1
abundance: -
CDR3nt: TGTGCCAGCAGAGACTCTCAGGGGGCGAACACTGAAGCTTTCTTT
CDR3aa: CASRDSQGANTEAFF

v_gene: TRBV5-4
d_gene: -
len: 14
j_gene: TRBJ1-4
abundance: -
CDR3nt: TGTGCCAGCAGCTTGGGCGCAACTAATGAAAAACTGTTTTTT
CDR3aa: CASSLGATNEKLFF

v_gene: TRBV27
d_gene: TRBD1
len: 12
j_gene: TRBJ1-4
abundance: -
CDR3nt: TGTGCCAGCAGTTTCGGACAGGGACGGCTGTTTTTT
CDR3aa: CASSFGQGRLFF

v_gene: TRBV11-2
d_gene: -
len: 16
j_gene: TRBJ2-7
abundance: -
CDR3nt: TGTGCCAGCAGCATAGTAAAGAAACGGGGGGCATGGGAGCAGTACTTC
CDR3aa: CASSIVKKRGAWEQYF

v_gene: TRBV28
d_gene: -
len: 15
j_gene: TRBJ2-3
abundance: -
CDR3nt: TGTGCCAGCAGTCCAATCAGGAGGGCCGGTGATACGCAGTATTTT
CDR3aa: CASSPIRRAGDTQYF

v_gene: TRBV28
d_gene: TRBD2
len: 16
j_gene: TRBJ2-3
abundance: -
CDR3nt: TGTGCCAGCAGTTCTCGTCGGGAGGGCCAGAAAGATACGCAGTATTTT
CDR3aa: CASSSRREGQKDTQYF

v_gene: TRBV18
d_gene: TRBD2
len: 15
j_gene: TRBJ2-3
abundance: once
CDR3nt: TGTGCCAGCTCACACAGCGGGAGGGCCTTAGATACGCAGTATTTT
CDR3aa: CASSHSGRALDTQYF

v_gene: TRBV7-9
d_gene: -
len: 15
j_gene: TRBJ2-3
abundance: once
CDR3nt: TGTGCCAGCAGCTTAGTCTCGGGCCCAACAGATACGCAGTATTTT
CDR3aa: CASSLVSGPTDTQYF

v_gene: TRBV5-4
d_gene: -
len: 14
j_gene: TRBJ2-5
abundance: -
CDR3nt: TGTGCCAGCAGCTCCTCCGGGAGAGAAGAGACCCAGTACTTC
CDR3aa: CASSSSGREETQYF

v_gene: TRBV5-1
d_gene: -
len: 13
j_gene: TRBJ1-2
abundance: few
CDR3nt: TGCGCCAGCAGCTTGGAGGGTGTTACTGGCTACACCTTC
CDR3aa: CASSLEGVTGYTF

v_gene: TRBV29-1
d_gene: -
len: 12
j_gene: TRBJ2-1
abundance: once
CDR3nt: TGCAGCGCTGAGGTGACTAACAATGAGCAGTTCTTC
CDR3aa: CSAEVTNNEQFF

v_gene: TRBV27
d_gene: TRBD2
len: 14
j_gene: TRBJ2-7
abundance: -
CDR3nt: TGTGCCAGCAGTTTTCTAGCGGGAGTATCTGAGCAGTACTTC
CDR3aa: CASSFLAGVSEQYF

v_gene: TRBV6-5
d_gene: -
len: 14
j_gene: TRBJ1-1
abundance: -
CDR3nt: TGTGCCAGCACCGACCCCCGCGAGAACACTGAAGCTTTCTTT
CDR3aa: CASTDPRENTEAFF

v_gene: TRBV11-2
d_gene: TRBD2
len: 16
j_gene: TRBJ2-1
abundance: -
CDR3nt: TGTGCCAGCAGCTGGGCCGGGACTAGTGGGGCCGGTGAGCAGTTCTTC
CDR3aa: CASSWAGTSGAGEQFF

v_gene: TRBV29-1
d_gene: -
len: 12
j_gene: TRBJ2-3
abundance: -
CDR3nt: TGCAGCGTTGTACAGGGCACAGATACGCAGTATTTT
CDR3aa: CSVVQGTDTQYF

v_gene: TRBV28
d_gene: TRBD1
len: 13
j_gene: TRBJ2-1
abundance: -
CDR3nt: TGTGCCAGCACCGACAGGGTCCACAATGAGCAGTTCTTC
CDR3aa: CASTDRVHNEQFF

v_gene: TRBV18
d_gene: TRBD1
len: 16
j_gene: TRBJ1-3
abundance: once
CDR3nt: TGTGCCAGCTCACCACGGACAGGGGCTTCTGGAAACACCATATATTTT
CDR3aa: CASSPRTGASGNTIYF

v_gene: TRBV5-4
d_gene: -
len: 13
j_gene: TRBJ1-4
abundance: -
CDR3nt: TGTGCCAGCAGCTACGGGCCCAATGAAAAACTGTTTTTT
CDR3aa: CASSYGPNEKLFF

v_gene: TRBV6-6
d_gene: -
len: 13
j_gene: TRBJ2-5
abundance: -
CDR3nt: TGTGCCAGCAGCCCACTAGGAGGAGAGACCCAGTACTTC
CDR3aa: CASSPLGGETQYF

v_gene: TRBV14
d_gene: -
len: 18
j_gene: TRBJ2-7
abundance: once
CDR3nt: TGTGCCAGCAGCCCGACACTCCAAGGTATCCATAGAGGCTACGAGCAGTACTTC
CDR3aa: CASSPTLQGIHRGYEQYF

v_gene: TRBV9
d_gene: TRBD1
len: 14
j_gene: TRBJ1-2
abundance: -
CDR3nt: TGTGCCAGCAGCGTGGAGGACAGGGGCTATGGCTACACCTTC
CDR3aa: CASSVEDRGYGYTF

v_gene: TRBV27
d_gene: TRBD2
len: 17
j_gene: TRBJ2-3
abundance: -
CDR3nt: TGTGCCAGCAGTTGGACTAGCGGGAGGTCGCAGGCAGATACGCAGTATTTT
CDR3aa: CASSWTSGRSQADTQYF

v_gene: TRBV28
d_gene: -
len: 15
j_gene: TRBJ2-1
abundance: -
CDR3nt: TGTGCCAGCAGTTTAACGGGAGTAGGAGTGAATGAGCAGTTCTTC
CDR3aa: CASSLTGVGVNEQFF

v_gene: TRBV30
d_gene: TRBD2
len: 11
j_gene: TRBJ2-1
abundance: -
CDR3nt: TGTGCCTGGGTGGGACTAGATGAGCAGTTCTTC
CDR3aa: CAWVGLDEQFF

v_gene: TRBV27
d_gene: -
len: 14
j_gene: TRBJ2-7
abundance: -
CDR3nt: TGTGCCAGCAGTCCCGCCTCGGACGGATACGAGCAGTACTTC
CDR3aa: CASSPASDGYEQYF

v_gene: TRBV6-1
d_gene: TRBD1
len: 14
j_gene: TRBJ1-5
abundance: -
CDR3nt: TGTGCCAGTACTCGGACAGGGGACCTGGGGCCCCAGCATTTT
CDR3aa: CASTRTGDLGPQHF

v_gene: TRBV7-9
d_gene: TRBD2
len: 18
j_gene: TRBJ2-2
abundance: few
CDR3nt: TGTGCCAGCAGCTTATTACAGGGACTAGATATGAACACCGGGGAGCTGTTTTTT
CDR3aa: CASSLLQGLDMNTGELFF

v_gene: TRBV5-1
d_gene: TRBD2
len: 17
j_gene: TRBJ2-3
abundance: -
CDR3nt: TGCGCCAGCAGCCATCAACTAGCGGGAGGGAGGACAGATACGCAGTATTTT
CDR3aa: CASSHQLAGGRTDTQYF

v_gene: TRBV28
d_gene: -
len: 14
j_gene: TRBJ1-2
abundance: -
CDR3nt: TGTGCCAGCACCCCCCAACGGACGGATTATGGCTACACCTTC
CDR3aa: CASTPQRTDYGYTF

v_gene: TRBV2
d_gene: -
len: 14
j_gene: TRBJ2-7
abundance: few
CDR3nt: TGTGCCAGCAAAACCGGACGGGAGAACTACGAGCAGTACTTC
CDR3aa: CASKTGRENYEQYF

v_gene: TRBV7-6
d_gene: -
len: 14
j_gene: TRBJ2-3
abundance: once
CDR3nt: TGTGCCAGCAGCTTTGGGAGAACCACAGATACGCAGTATTTT
CDR3aa: CASSFGRTTDTQYF

v_gene: TRBV7-8
d_gene: TRBD1
len: 14
j_gene: TRBJ2-5
abundance: -
CDR3nt: TGTGCCAGCAGCTTCCGGACAGGGGGAGAGACCCAGTACTTC
CDR3aa: CASSFRTGGETQYF

v_gene: TRBV2
d_gene: TRBD1
len: 14
j_gene: TRBJ2-4
abundance: -
CDR3nt: TGTGCCAGCAGCGGGACAGGGGGCAAAAACATTCAGTACTTC
CDR3aa: CASSGTGGKNIQYF

v_gene: TRBV5-1
d_gene: TRBD1
len: 17
j_gene: TRBJ2-7
abundance: -
CDR3nt: TGCGCCAGCAGCCCCCCCTCGGGGACAGTAGTTACCTACGAGCAGTACTTC
CDR3aa: CASSPPSGTVVTYEQYF

v_gene: TRBV5-1
d_gene: -
len: 13
j_gene: TRBJ1-2
abundance: -
CDR3nt: TGCGCCAGCAGCTTGTTAACGGGGGACGGCTACACCTTC
CDR3aa: CASSLLTGDGYTF

v_gene: TRBV19
d_gene: -
len: 15
j_gene: TRBJ1-1
abundance: -
CDR3nt: TGTGCCAGTAGTATTTCCCTCCTCGCGGACACTGAAGCTTTCTTT
CDR3aa: CASSISLLADTEAFF

v_gene: TRBV19
d_gene: TRBD1
len: 15
j_gene: TRBJ1-1
abundance: -
CDR3nt: TGTGCCAGTAGCCAACTCCCGGGACAGGGATCTGAAGCTTTCTTT
CDR3aa: CASSQLPGQGSEAFF

v_gene: TRBV28
d_gene: -
len: 11
j_gene: TRBJ1-1
abundance: -
CDR3nt: TGTGCCAGCAGCAACCCCACCAGGGCTTTCTTT
CDR3aa: CASSNPTRAFF

v_gene: TRBV5-4
d_gene: -
len: 13
j_gene: TRBJ1-2
abundance: -
CDR3nt: TGTGCCAGCACCCGATGGGGCGACTATGGCTACACCTTC
CDR3aa: CASTRWGDYGYTF

v_gene: TRBV6-6
d_gene: -
len: 16
j_gene: TRBJ1-5
abundance: -
CDR3nt: TGTGCCAGCAGTTACGAAAACAGGGCAACGGATCAGCCCCAGCATTTT
CDR3aa: CASSYENRATDQPQHF

v_gene: TRBV6-6
d_gene: -
len: 15
j_gene: TRBJ2-3
abundance: -
CDR3nt: TGTGCCAGCAGTTACTCGAAAGGGGACGTGGATACGCAGTATTTT
CDR3aa: CASSYSKGDVDTQYF

v_gene: TRBV6-5
d_gene: -
len: 13
j_gene: TRBJ1-5
abundance: -
CDR3nt: TGTGCCAGCAGTTACTTCCTAGGGCAGCCCCAGCATTTT
CDR3aa: CASSYFLGQPQHF

v_gene: TRBV5-8
d_gene: -
len: 16
j_gene: TRBJ2-2
abundance: -
CDR3nt: TGTGCCAGCAGCTTCTCATGGGATCCTCTGGGCGGGGAGCTGTTTTTT
CDR3aa: CASSFSWDPLGGELFF

v_gene: TRBV6-1
d_gene: -
len: 21
j_gene: TRBJ2-7
abundance: -
CDR3nt: TGTGCCAGCAGTGAAGTTGTCTATGGCATGATCTTACCGGGGAGCGGGTACGAGCAGTACTTC
CDR3aa: CASSEVVYGMILPGSGYEQYF

v_gene: TRBV29-1
d_gene: -
len: 12
j_gene: TRBJ2-5
abundance: -
CDR3nt: TGCAGCGTTGAGGGCAGAGGAGAGACCCAGTACTTC
CDR3aa: CSVEGRGETQYF

v_gene: TRBV2
d_gene: -
len: 12
j_gene: TRBJ2-5
abundance: -
CDR3nt: TGTGCCAGCCGCGTGAGTAGGCAGACCCAGTACTTC
CDR3aa: CASRVSRQTQYF

v_gene: TRBV5-1
d_gene: -
len: 12
j_gene: TRBJ2-3
abundance: -
CDR3nt: TGCGCCAGCAGCATAGGGGTAAATACGCAGTATTTT
CDR3aa: CASSIGVNTQYF

v_gene: TRBV13
d_gene: -
len: 15
j_gene: TRBJ1-1
abundance: -
CDR3nt: TGTGCCAGCAGCCTATGGGGGGCCTTGAACACTGAAGCTTTCTTT
CDR3aa: CASSLWGALNTEAFF

v_gene: TRBV7-2
d_gene: TRBD1
len: 13
j_gene: TRBJ2-3
abundance: -
CDR3nt: TGTGCCACCAACAGGGGGTTTAGGGATACGCAGTATTTT
CDR3aa: CATNRGFRDTQYF

v_gene: TRBV5-1
d_gene: -
len: 15
j_gene: TRBJ2-1
abundance: once
CDR3nt: TGCGCCAGCAGCTTGACGGGCCGCTCCTACAATGAGCAGTTCTTC
CDR3aa: CASSLTGRSYNEQFF

v_gene: TRBV28
d_gene: TRBD1
len: 15
j_gene: TRBJ2-7
abundance: -
CDR3nt: TGTGCCAGCAGCCTGACAGGGGGTGGATCCTACGAGCAGTACTTC
CDR3aa: CASSLTGGGSYEQYF

v_gene: TRBV5-1
d_gene: TRBD2
len: 16
j_gene: TRBJ2-3
abundance: -
CDR3nt: TGCGCCAGCAGCTCGGGACTAGCGGGACGCACAGATACGCAGTATTTT
CDR3aa: CASSSGLAGRTDTQYF

v_gene: TRBV7-2
d_gene: -
len: 13
j_gene: TRBJ2-7
abundance: once
CDR3nt: TGTGCCAGCAGCTTAGGCGCTAGCAGCGAGCAGTACTTC
CDR3aa: CASSLGASSEQYF

v_gene: TRBV30
d_gene: -
len: 14
j_gene: TRBJ2-7
abundance: -
CDR3nt: TGTGCCTGGAGTGTGACTAGGAGACAGTTCGAGCAGTACTTC
CDR3aa: CAWSVTRRQFEQYF

v_gene: TRBV29-1
d_gene: TRBD2
len: 13
j_gene: TRBJ2-1
abundance: -
CDR3nt: TGCAGCGTAGGACTAGCGGTATTCAATGAGCAGTTCTTC
CDR3aa: CSVGLAVFNEQFF

v_gene: TRBV7-2
d_gene: -
len: 13
j_gene: TRBJ1-2
abundance: -
CDR3nt: TGTGCCAGCAGCGCCACAGGGTTCTATGGCTACACCTTC
CDR3aa: CASSATGFYGYTF

v_gene: TRBV2
d_gene: -
len: 13
j_gene: TRBJ2-3
abundance: -
CDR3nt: TGTGCCAGCAGTGTAATGAGCACAGATACGCAGTATTTT
CDR3aa: CASSVMSTDTQYF

v_gene: TRBV5-1
d_gene: TRBD1
len: 13
j_gene: TRBJ1-2
abundance: few
CDR3nt: TGCGCCAGCAGCTTGAGCCAGGGGGTAGACTACACCTTC
CDR3aa: CASSLSQGVDYTF

v_gene: TRBV11-1
d_gene: -
len: 18
j_gene: TRBJ2-5
abundance: -
CDR3nt: TGTGCCAGCAGCCCGAGGTCTGGGACGTACGGATTTCAAGAGACCCAGTACTTC
CDR3aa: CASSPRSGTYGFQETQYF

v_gene: TRBV7-6
d_gene: -
len: 15
j_gene: TRBJ2-3
abundance: few
CDR3nt: TGTGCCAGCAGCTTATTTTTGGGAGGCACAGATACGCAGTATTTT
CDR3aa: CASSLFLGGTDTQYF